Below, 11 T cell receptor beta chains from the same sample are listed, as sequenced in a study of graft-versus-host responses after intestinal transplantation. No antigen has been assigned to these receptors. Assay used: immunoSEQ multiplex PCR; TCRdb lists only in-frame clones, some missing. The sample shows 95,000 to 110,000 clones, 87% of them seen only once. Sequences were derived from unstimulated CD4+ T cells sorted from spleen or lymph node cells, sampled before transplant. The receptors originated from a human donor who was the organ donor for an intestinal transplant.

The chain combines TRBV19 with TRBJ1-1, with a weak D call TRBD1 (6 bases). Germline assignment: CDR1 LNHDA and CDR2 SQIVND (reference sequence). V lost 6 bases, J lost 1 base, and 15 bases lay in between. The CDR3 is made up of 15 amino acids. CDR3 DNA sequence: TGTGCCAGTAGCTACGACAGGAGGTCGAACACTGAAGCTTTCTTT. As protein: CASSYDRRSNTEAFF.

CDR3 loop: CASQRGPEAFF. The CDR3 region has the DNA TGTGCCAGCCAAAGGGGGCCTGAAGCTTTCTTT. J is TRBJ1-1 and V is TRBV5-4; TRBD1 matches 7 bases. Looked up from germline, CDR1 is SGHNT and CDR2 is YYREEE (reference sequence). J gave up 6 bases and V 7 bases, and 3 bases lay outside the gene matches. This CDR3 is 11 amino acids long.

The chain links TRBV6-5 to TRBJ2-3; D is undetermined. V lost 5 bases and J 3 bases, leaving 9 bases between the germline ends. Germline V CDR1 and CDR2: MNHEY, SVGAGI. The CDR3 is made up of 13 amino acids. CDR3 loop: CASSEVVTDTQYF. CDR3 bases: TGTGCCAGCAGTGAAGTCGTTACAGATACGCAGTATTTT.

The chain employs TRBV11-3 and TRBJ2-3, with 8 positions matching TRBD2. From germline, CDR1 is SGHNT and CDR2 YENEEA. This CDR3 has 16 amino acids. With 3 bases clipped from V and 2 bases from J, the junction kept 7 bases outside the gene matches. The CDR3 coding sequence is TGTGCCAGCAGCTTTGAAGGGACTAGGACCACAGATACGCAGTATTTT. Amino acids: CASSFEGTRTTDTQYF.

The genes are TRBV28 and TRBJ2-6; TRBD1 matches 7 bases. Germline V gene data show CDR1 as MDHEN and CDR2 as SYDVKM. The CDR3 runs to 15 residues. Trimming took 7 bases from V and 0 from J; bases not matched to a gene: 3. In DNA form, the CDR3 reads TGTGCCAGCAAGACAGGGAGCTCTGGGGCCAACGTCCTGACTTTC. Translation: CASKTGSSGANVLTF.

The V gene is TRBV15, the J gene TRBJ1-4; possible D gene TRBD1, 6 bases. The CDR3 is 17 residues long. CDR1 is LNHNV and CDR2 is YYDKDF in the germline V gene (reference sequence). The germline V and J ends were trimmed by 0 bases and 1 base, with 12 bases remaining between them. CDR3 bases: TGTGCCACCAGCAGAGATGGCCAGGGGTTAACTAATGAAAAACTGTTTTTT. As protein: CATSRDGQGLTNEKLFF.

The chain combines TRBV2 with TRBJ2-2, with TRBD1 matching over 9 bases. CDR1 and CDR2 from the germline V gene are SNHLY and FYNNEI. V lost 6 bases and J lost 6; bases outside the gene matches: 8. The CDR3 runs to 15 residues. The CDR3 region has the DNA TGTGCCAGCAGGGGTGGACAGGGGCCCCCCGGGGAGCTGTTTTTT. Translating it yields CASRGGQGPPGELFF.

The J gene is TRBJ2-2, the V gene TRBV5-1; no reliable D call. From germline, CDR1 is SGHRS and CDR2 YFSETQ. CDR3 length: 14 residues. V lost 2 bases and J 9 bases, leaving 14 bases between the germline ends. The CDR3 spells CASSFSSGSRELFF. CDR3 nucleotide sequence: TGCGCCAGCAGCTTTTCCTCAGGTTCTAGGGAGCTGTTTTTT.

The chain is built from TRBV15 and TRBJ2-5, with no clear D. CDR1 is LNHNV, CDR2 YYDKDF, per germline (reference sequence). The CDR3 extends over 14 amino acids. The V gene lost 1 base and the J gene lost 5 bases, with 11 bases spanning the gap. CDR3 sequence reads: CATSRGPRLETQYF. The CDR3 nucleotides are TGTGCCACCAGCAGAGGGCCCAGACTCGAGACCCAGTACTTC. Using reference TRBV15 and TRBJ2-5 for the parts outside the CDR3, the full variable domain is DAMVIQNPRYQVTQFGKPVTLSCSQTLNHNVMYWYQQKSSQAPKLLFHYYDKDFNNEADTPDNFQSRRPNTSFCFLDIRSPGLGDTAMYLCATSRGPRLETQYFGPGTRLLVL.

The chain links TRBV30 to TRBJ1-1, with a weak D call TRBD1 (5 bases). V lost 4 bases to trimming and J lost 5 bases, with 17 bases between them. The CDR3 totals 14 residues. Germline V lookup: CDR1 GTSNPN, CDR2 SVGIG (reference sequence). The DNA for the CDR3 is TGTGCCTGGACTGGTAGTTCGCGGGGGACTGAAGCTTTCTTT. Its protein product is CAWTGSSRGTEAFF. Drawing the rest from reference TRBV30 and TRBJ1-1, the complete variable domain is SQTIHQWPATLVQPVGSPLSLECTVEGTSNPNLYWYRQAAGRGLQLLFYSVGIGQISSEVPQNLSASRPQDRQFILSSKKLLLSDSGFYLCAWTGSSRGTEAFFGQGTRLTVV.

The chain joins TRBV28 to TRBJ2-7; 9 bases map to TRBD2. The CDR3 is made up of 13 amino acids. Germline CDR1 and CDR2: MDHEN and SYDVKM. J gave up 5 bases and V 9 bases, and 8 bases lay outside the gene matches. The CDR3 DNA reads TGTGCCAGTAAGGGCGGGAGGGTAAACGAGCAGTACTTC. As protein: CASKGGRVNEQYF. The entire variable domain, with the rest obtained from reference TRBV28 and TRBJ2-7, is as follows: DVKVTQSSRYLVKRTGEKVFLECVQDMDHENMFWYRQDPGLGLRLIYFSYDVKMKEKGDIPEGYSVSREKKERFSLILESASTNQTSMYLCASKGGRVNEQYFGPGTRLTVT.